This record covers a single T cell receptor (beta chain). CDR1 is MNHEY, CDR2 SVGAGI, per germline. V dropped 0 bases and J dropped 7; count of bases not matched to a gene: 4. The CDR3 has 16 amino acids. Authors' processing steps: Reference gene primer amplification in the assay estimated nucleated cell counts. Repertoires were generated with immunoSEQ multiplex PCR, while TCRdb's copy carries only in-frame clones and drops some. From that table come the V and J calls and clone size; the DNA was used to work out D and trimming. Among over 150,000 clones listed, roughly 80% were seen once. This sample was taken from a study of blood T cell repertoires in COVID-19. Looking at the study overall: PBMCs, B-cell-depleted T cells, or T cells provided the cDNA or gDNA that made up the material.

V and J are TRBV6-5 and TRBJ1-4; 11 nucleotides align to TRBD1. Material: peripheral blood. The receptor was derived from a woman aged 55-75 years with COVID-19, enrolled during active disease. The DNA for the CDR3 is TGTGCCAGCAGTTACTCATTGGGACAGGGGGGTGAAAAACTGTTTTTT. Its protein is CASSYSLGQGGEKLFF.